This TCR beta chain was found in a study of CD8 T cells in ankylosing spondylitis. General observations from the study: Existing reports had already noted some motif variants in reactive arthritis synovial fluid and blood.

TCRdb re-called the 5' RACE reads with MiXCR, one entry per CDR3 protein. The sample holds around 330,000 distinct CDR3 sequences, under 14% seen once. CDR1 is SGHNT, CDR2 YYREEE, per germline (reference sequence). Germline trimming cut 4 bases from V and 5 bases from J; bases unmatched to any gene: 9. The CDR3 loop spans 16 amino acids. Turning to this clonotype: The antigen is not known.

The chain has TRBV5-4 and TRBJ2-2; TRBD2 aligns across 9 bases. The clonotype comes from a female donor with ankylosing spondylitis or in good health (not recorded which). Material: blood, either unsorted or a sorted T cell fraction (not recorded which). This CDR3 is CASSPAGTSSTGELFF. The CDR3 nucleotides are TGTGCCAGCAGCCCGGCCGGGACTAGCTCGACCGGGGAGCTGTTTTTT.